The 7 T cell receptor beta chains presented below share a single source sample, sequenced in a study of T-cell memory formation after mild COVID-19. TCRdb re-derived calls from the 5' RACE reads in MiXCR, one entry per CDR3 protein. The table has roughly 600,000 distinct CDR3 sequences, 15% to 20% seen once. Specimen: PBMCs or a T cell subset sorted from them (not recorded which). These receptors all stem from an adult woman who had mild COVID-19 (a few samples of this study predate the infection). Cell type and time point are not known.

This rearrangement joins TRBV9 to TRBJ2-5; D tentatively fits TRBD1 or TRBD2 (5 bases each). The CDR3 runs 16 residues. V dropped 0 bases and J dropped 5 bases, with 17 bases sitting between them. From germline, CDR1 is SGDLS and CDR2 YYNGEE. This chain's CDR3 is CASSVEKGGEGETQYF. The CDR3 bases are TGTGCCAGCAGCGTAGAAAAGGGCGGCGAGGGGGAGACCCAGTACTTC.

This clonotype was observed a few times. The rearrangement joins TRBV15 to TRBJ2-6, with D unresolved. This CDR3 spans 15 amino acids. V lost 3 bases and J 0 bases, leaving 6 bases between the germline ends. Germline V gene lookup returns CDR1 LNHNV and CDR2 YYDKDF (reference sequence). The CDR3 is CATSRGLSGANVLTF. CDR3 DNA: TGTGCCACCAGCAGGGGCCTCTCTGGGGCCAACGTCCTGACTTTC.

This chain links TRBV20-1 with TRBJ2-1, with D tentatively TRBD2 (6 bases). V shed 1 base and J shed 2 bases, with 18 bases lying between them. This CDR3 contains 17 residues. Germline V CDR1 and CDR2: DFQATT, SNEGSKA (reference sequence). Written as DNA, the CDR3 is TGCAGTGCTAGAGGTAGAAGCGGGCAAACCACCTACAATGAGCAGTTCTTC. This codes for CSARGRSGQTTYNEQFF.

This clonotype has a count of ten or more. The chain couples TRBV9 to TRBJ2-1, with D possibly TRBD2 on 6 matching bases. CDR1 is SGDLS, CDR2 YYNGEE, per germline. CDR3 length: 13 amino acids. V was trimmed by 3 bases and J by 12 bases, leaving 16 bases between them. Written as DNA, the CDR3 is TGTGCCAGCAGCGCGTTAACGGGAGATCGGCAGTTCTTC. Encoded protein: CASSALTGDRQFF.

Regarding this clonotype: The conserved phenylalanine or tryptophan is not found at the CDR3 terminus, so this likely reflects a read error. V usage is TRBV2 and J usage is TRBJ2-1; D is tentatively TRBD1 or TRBD2 (5 bases each). The CDR3 has 17 residues. Trimming stripped 6 bases from V and 10 bases from J, with 28 bases between. Germline V gene lookup returns CDR1 SNHLY and CDR2 FYNNEI. CDR3 nucleotide sequence: TGTGCCAGCAGCGCCGCCCTGGGACCCCGGAGAAAAAGCGAGCAGTTCTTA. Amino acid sequence: CASSAALGPRRKSEQFL.

This CDR3 is CASSFQDRGSYEQYF. CDR3 nucleotide sequence: TGTGCCAGCAGCTTCCAAGACAGGGGGAGTTACGAGCAGTACTTC. The J gene is TRBJ2-7, the V gene TRBV9; 9 nucleotides agree with TRBD1. Unmatched junction bases numbered 9, after V lost 4 bases and J lost 4 bases. Germline V gives CDR1 SGDLS, CDR2 YYNGEE. The CDR3 consists of 15 residues.

V gene TRBV11-2 combines with J gene TRBJ2-1, with 10 bases identical to TRBD2. CDR1 and CDR2 (germline): SGHAT, FQNNGV. With V trimmed by 3 bases and J by 9 bases, 11 bases remained unmatched. The CDR3 loop spans 16 amino acids. The DNA of the CDR3 is TGTGCCAGCAGCTTGACTAGCGGGCCCCCCCGTGGTGAGCAGTTCTTC. This encodes CASSLTSGPPRGEQFF.